This T cell receptor beta chain was documented in a study of PD-L1 blockade in urothelial cancer. Study at large: Between 0 and 3 chemotherapy regimens preceded treatment for each patient. After treatment start, blood was analyzed at 3 weeks (second dose) and at 6 weeks. Whole-study findings and limits: Prediction of better survival came from below-median pretreatment blood TCR clonality.

Germline V gene sequence: CDR1 MNHNY, CDR2 SVGAGI (reference sequence). The CDR3 totals 14 residues. Trimming left V 6 bases short and J 4 bases short, with 16 bases between. This sample's time point: peripheral blood 6 weeks after treatment start. Synthetically made TCR analog templates were put into each PCR as spikes. Profiling relied on immunoSEQ multiplex PCR, and the TCRdb table lists in-frame clones only, not all of them. The table shows some 48,000 clones, with 70% to 90% occurring only once. On this clone: The antigen remains unidentified.

This TCR was recovered from a man in his fifties or sixties with urothelial cancer. Sequences were derived from PBMCs, sampled around atezolizumab (anti-PD-L1) treatment. The chain carries TRBV6-6 and TRBJ2-7; no definite D call. CDR3 loop: CASRTSGSVYEQYF. The DNA of the CDR3 is TGTGCCAGCAGAACTTCCGGGTCAGTGTACGAGCAGTACTTC.